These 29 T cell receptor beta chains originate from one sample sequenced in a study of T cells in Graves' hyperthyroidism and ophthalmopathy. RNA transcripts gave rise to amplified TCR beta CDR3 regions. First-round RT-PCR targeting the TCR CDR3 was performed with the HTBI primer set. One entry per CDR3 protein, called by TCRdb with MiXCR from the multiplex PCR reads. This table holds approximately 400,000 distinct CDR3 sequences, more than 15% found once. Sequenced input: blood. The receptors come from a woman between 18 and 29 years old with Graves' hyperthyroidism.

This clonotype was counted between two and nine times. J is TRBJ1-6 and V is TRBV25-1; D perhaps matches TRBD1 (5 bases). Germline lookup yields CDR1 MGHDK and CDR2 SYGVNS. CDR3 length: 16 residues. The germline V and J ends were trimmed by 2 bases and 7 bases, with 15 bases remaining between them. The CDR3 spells CASSEGAGGGNSPLHF. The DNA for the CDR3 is TGTGCCAGCAGTGAAGGGGCCGGGGGTGGCAATTCACCCCTCCACTTT.

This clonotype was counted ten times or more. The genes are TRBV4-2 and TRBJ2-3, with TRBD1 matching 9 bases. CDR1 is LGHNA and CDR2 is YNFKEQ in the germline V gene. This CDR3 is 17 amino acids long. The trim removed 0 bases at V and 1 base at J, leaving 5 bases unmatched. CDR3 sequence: CASSQEWTGVGTDTQYF. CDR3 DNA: TGTGCCAGCAGCCAAGAATGGACAGGGGTAGGCACAGATACGCAGTATTTT.

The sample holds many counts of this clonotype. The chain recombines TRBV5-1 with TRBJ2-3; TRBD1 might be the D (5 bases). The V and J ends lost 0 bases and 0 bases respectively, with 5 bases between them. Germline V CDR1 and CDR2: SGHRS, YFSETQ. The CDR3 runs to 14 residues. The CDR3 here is CASSLGQSTDTQYF. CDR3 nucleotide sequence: TGCGCCAGCAGCTTGGGACAGAGCACAGATACGCAGTATTTT.

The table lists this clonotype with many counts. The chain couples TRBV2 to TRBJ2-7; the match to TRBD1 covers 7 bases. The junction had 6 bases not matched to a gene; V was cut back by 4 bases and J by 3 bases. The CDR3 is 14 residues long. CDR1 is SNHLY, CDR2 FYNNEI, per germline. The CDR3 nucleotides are TGTGCCAGCAGTGGAACTGACAGGGTCTACGAGCAGTACTTC. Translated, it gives CASSGTDRVYEQYF.

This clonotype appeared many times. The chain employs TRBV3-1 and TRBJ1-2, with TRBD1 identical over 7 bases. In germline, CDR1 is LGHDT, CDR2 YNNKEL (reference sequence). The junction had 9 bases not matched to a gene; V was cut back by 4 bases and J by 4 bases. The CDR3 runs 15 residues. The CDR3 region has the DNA TGTGCCAGCAGCCTAGCGGGAACAGGGGCCTATGGCTACACCTTC. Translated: CASSLAGTGAYGYTF.

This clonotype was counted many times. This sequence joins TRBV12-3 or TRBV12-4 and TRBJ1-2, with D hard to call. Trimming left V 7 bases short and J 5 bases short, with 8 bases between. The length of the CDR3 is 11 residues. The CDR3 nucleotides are TGTGCCAGCACCCAAGGATATGGCTACACCTTC. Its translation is CASTQGYGYTF.

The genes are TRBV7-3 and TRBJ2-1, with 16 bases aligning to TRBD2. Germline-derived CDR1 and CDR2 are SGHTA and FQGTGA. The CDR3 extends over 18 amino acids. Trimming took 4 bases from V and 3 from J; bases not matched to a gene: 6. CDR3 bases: TGTGCCAGCAGCTCGCTGGGACTAGCGGGAGGGATCTACAATGAGCAGTTCTTC. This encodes CASSSLGLAGGIYNEQFF.

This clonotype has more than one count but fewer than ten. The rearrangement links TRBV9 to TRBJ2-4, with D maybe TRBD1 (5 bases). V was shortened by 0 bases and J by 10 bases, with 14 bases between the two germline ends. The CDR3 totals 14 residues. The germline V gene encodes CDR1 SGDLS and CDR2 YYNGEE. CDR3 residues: CASSVGGDSEIQYF. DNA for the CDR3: TGTGCCAGCAGCGTAGGTGGAGACAGTGAAATTCAGTACTTC.

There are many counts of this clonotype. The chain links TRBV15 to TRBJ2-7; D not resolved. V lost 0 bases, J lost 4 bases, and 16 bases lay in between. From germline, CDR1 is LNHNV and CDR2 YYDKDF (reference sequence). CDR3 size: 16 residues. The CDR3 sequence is CATSRDLTPSPYEQYF. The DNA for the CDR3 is TGTGCCACCAGCAGAGATCTCACACCAAGCCCTTACGAGCAGTACTTC. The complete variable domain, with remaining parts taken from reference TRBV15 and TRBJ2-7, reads DAMVIQNPRYQVTQFGKPVTLSCSQTLNHNVMYWYQQKSSQAPKLLFHYYDKDFNNEADTPDNFQSRRPNTSFCFLDIRSPGLGDTAMYLCATSRDLTPSPYEQYFGPGTRLTVT.

CDR3 residues: CASSQETAGSSYEQYF. The CDR3, as DNA: TGTGCCAGCAGCCAAGAGACAGCGGGGAGCTCCTACGAGCAGTACTTC. This chain uses TRBV4-2 with TRBJ2-7; 7 bases match TRBD2. The CDR3 is 16 amino acids. The germline CDR1 and CDR2 sequences are LGHNA and YNFKEQ. The trim removed 0 bases at V and 0 bases at J, leaving 5 bases unmatched.

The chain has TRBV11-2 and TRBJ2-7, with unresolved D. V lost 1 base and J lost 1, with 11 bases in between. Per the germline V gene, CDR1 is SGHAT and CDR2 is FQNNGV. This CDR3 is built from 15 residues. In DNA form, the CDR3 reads TGTGCCAGCAGCTTAGGGATGCTGGGGTCCTACGAGCAGTACTTC. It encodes CASSLGMLGSYEQYF.

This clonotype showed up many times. The chain's CDR3 is CASSQASKGEQFF. CDR3 coding DNA: TGTGCCAGCAGCCAAGCGAGCAAAGGTGAGCAGTTCTTC. The chain is built from TRBV3-1 and TRBJ2-1, with D unclear. The CDR3 sequence is 13 residues long. Trimming took off 1 base at V and 9 bases at J, with 10 bases between the two ends. The germline V gene has CDR1 LGHDT and CDR2 YNNKEL (reference sequence).

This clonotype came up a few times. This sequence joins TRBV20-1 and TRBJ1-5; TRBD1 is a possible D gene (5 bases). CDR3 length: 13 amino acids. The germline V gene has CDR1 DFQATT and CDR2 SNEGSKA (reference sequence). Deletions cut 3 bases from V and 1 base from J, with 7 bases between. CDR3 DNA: TGCAGTGCTAGTCGGGGGAGCAATCAGCCCCAGCATTTT. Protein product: CSASRGSNQPQHF.

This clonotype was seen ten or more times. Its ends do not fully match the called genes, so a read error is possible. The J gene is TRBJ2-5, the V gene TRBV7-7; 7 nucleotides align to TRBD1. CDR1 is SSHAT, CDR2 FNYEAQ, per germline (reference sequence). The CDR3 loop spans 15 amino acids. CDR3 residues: CASSRAPGQQETQYF. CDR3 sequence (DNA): TGTGCTAGCAGCCGAGCGCCGGGACAGCAAGAGACCCAGTACTTC.

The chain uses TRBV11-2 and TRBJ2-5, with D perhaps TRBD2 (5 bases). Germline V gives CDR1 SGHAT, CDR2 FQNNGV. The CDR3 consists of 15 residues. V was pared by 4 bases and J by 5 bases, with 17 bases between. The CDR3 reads CASSYHLEGKETQYF. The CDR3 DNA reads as TGTGCCAGCAGCTACCACCTTGAGGGCAAGGAGACCCAGTACTTC.

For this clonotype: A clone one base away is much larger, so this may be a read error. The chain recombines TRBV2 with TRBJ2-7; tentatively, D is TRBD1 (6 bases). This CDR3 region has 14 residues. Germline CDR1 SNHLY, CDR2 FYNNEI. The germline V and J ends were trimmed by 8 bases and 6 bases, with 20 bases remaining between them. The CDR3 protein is CASGPTGLQGEQYF. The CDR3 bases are TGTGCCAGCGGTCCCACAGGGCTTCAGGGCGAGCAGTACTTC.

The CDR3 loop reads CASSMSNRGNQPQHF. For the CDR3, the DNA is TGTGCCAGTAGTATGAGTAATCGGGGCAATCAGCCCCAGCATTTT. The chain has TRBV19 and TRBJ1-5; D is uncertain. This CDR3 has 15 amino acids. Trimming cost V 3 bases and J 2 bases, with 11 bases left between them. Germline V gives CDR1 LNHDA, CDR2 SQIVND (reference sequence).

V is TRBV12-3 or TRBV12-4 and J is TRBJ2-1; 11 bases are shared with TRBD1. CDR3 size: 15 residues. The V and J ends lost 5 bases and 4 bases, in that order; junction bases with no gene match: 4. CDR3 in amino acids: CASSIRDRGYNEQFF. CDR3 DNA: TGTGCCAGCAGTATTCGGGACAGGGGGTACAATGAGCAGTTCTTC.

The CDR3 region is CASRTSGRAGQYF. The CDR3 DNA reads as TGTGCCAGCAGGACTAGCGGGAGGGCGGGCCAGTACTTC. This sequence joins TRBV28 and TRBJ2-5, with 14 bases lining up with TRBD2. The CDR3 runs 13 residues. Trimming took 6 bases from V and 10 from J; bases not matched to a gene: 4. From germline, CDR1 is MDHEN and CDR2 SYDVKM.

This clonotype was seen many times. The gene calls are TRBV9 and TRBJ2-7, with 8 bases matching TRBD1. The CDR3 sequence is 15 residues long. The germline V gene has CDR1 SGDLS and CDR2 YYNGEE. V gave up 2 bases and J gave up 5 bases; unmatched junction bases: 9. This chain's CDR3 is CASSVEDRDVHEQYF. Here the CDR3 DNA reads TGTGCCAGCAGCGTCGAGGACAGGGACGTCCACGAGCAGTACTTC.

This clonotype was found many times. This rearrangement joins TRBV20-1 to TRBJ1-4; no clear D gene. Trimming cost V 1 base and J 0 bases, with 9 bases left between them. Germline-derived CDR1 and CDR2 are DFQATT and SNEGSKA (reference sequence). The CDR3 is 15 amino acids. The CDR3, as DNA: TGCAGTGCTAGAGTTTCACACGCAACTAATGAAAAACTGTTTTTT. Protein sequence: CSARVSHATNEKLFF.

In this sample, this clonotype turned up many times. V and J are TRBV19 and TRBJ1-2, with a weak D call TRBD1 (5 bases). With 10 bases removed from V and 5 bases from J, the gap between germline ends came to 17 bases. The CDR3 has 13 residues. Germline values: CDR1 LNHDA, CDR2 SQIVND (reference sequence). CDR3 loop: CATGRDGPYGYTF. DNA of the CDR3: TGTGCCACTGGCCGGGACGGACCTTATGGCTACACCTTC.

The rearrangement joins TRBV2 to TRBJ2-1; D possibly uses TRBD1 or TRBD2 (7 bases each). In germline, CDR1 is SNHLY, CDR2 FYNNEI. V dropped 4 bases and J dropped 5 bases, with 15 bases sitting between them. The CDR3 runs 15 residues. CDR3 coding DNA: TGTGCCAGCAGTGTCCAGGGGGGGCCCGACAATGAGCAGTTCTTC. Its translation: CASSVQGGPDNEQFF.

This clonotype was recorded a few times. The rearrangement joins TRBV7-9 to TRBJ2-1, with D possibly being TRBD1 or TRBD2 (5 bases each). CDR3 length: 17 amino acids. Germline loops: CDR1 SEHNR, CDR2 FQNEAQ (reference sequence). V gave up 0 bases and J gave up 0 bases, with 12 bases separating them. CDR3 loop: CASSLALGVSSYNEQFF. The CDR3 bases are TGTGCCAGCAGCTTAGCGCTGGGGGTTAGCTCCTACAATGAGCAGTTCTTC.

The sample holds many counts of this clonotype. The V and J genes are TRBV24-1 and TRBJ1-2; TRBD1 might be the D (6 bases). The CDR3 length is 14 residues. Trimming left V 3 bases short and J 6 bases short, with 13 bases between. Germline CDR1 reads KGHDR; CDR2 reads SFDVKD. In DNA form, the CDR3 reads TGTGCCACCAGTGATGAGGGCAGGGGCGATGGCTACACCTTC. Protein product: CATSDEGRGDGYTF.

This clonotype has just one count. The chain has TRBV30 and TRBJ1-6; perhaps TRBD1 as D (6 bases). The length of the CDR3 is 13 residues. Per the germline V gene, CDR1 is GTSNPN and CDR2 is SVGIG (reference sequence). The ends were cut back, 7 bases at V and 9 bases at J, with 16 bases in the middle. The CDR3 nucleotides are TGTGCCTACCACAGGGATAGGAGTTCACCCCTCCACTTT. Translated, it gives CAYHRDRSSPLHF.

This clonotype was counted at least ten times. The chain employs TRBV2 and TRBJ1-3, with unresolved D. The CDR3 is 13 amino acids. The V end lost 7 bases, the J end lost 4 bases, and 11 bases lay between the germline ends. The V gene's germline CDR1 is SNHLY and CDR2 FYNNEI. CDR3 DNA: TGTGCCAGCATGGACTCGTCCGGAAACACCATATATTTT. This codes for CASMDSSGNTIYF.

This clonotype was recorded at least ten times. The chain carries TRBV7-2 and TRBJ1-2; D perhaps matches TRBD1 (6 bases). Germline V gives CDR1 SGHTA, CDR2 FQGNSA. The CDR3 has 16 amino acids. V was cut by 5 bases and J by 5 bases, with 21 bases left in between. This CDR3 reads CASSPGVPGRGYGYTF. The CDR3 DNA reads TGTGCCAGCAGCCCGGGGGTTCCAGGGAGGGGGTATGGCTACACCTTC.

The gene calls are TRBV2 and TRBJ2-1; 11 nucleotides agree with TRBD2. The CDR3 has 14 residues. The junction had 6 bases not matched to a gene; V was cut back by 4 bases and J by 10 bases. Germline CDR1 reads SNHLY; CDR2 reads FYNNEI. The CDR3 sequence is CASSASGGPIEQFF. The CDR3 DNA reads TGTGCCAGCAGTGCTAGCGGGGGGCCGATAGAGCAGTTCTTC. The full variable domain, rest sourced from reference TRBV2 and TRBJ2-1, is EPEVTQTPSHQVTQMGQEVILRCVPISNHLYFYWYRQILGQKVEFLVSFYNNEISEKSEIFDDQFSVERPDGSNFTLKIRSTKLEDSAMYFCASSASGGPIEQFFGPGTRLTVL.